This T cell receptor beta chain stems from a study of Ad26.COV2.S vaccination and SARS-CoV-2 variants. Study background: Ad26.COV2.S was injected intramuscularly once or twice, 56 days apart. Study-wide points: Total T cell responses were possibly underestimated by TCR breadth and depth analyses.

Remarks on this clone: Its cognate antigen is unknown.

Method: immunoSEQ multiplex PCR; TCRdb's copy keeps in-frame clones and lacks some. The sample shows about 350,000 clones, roughly 89% of them seen only once. Trimming took 0 bases from V and 0 from J, leaving 5 bases between them. The CDR3 length is 13 residues. Per germline, CDR1 GTSNPN and CDR2 SVGIG (reference sequence). As for treatment: some 20 received Ad26.COV2.S at low or high dose, single or two shots; several received placebo; per-sample allocation not given. Day 63 following the first vaccine or placebo injection was when the samples were taken. It was Wuhan-strain SARS-CoV-2 spike that the Ad26 vaccine vector expressed.

The source was peripheral blood, collected in a trial of Ad26.COV2.S vaccine versus placebo. The J gene is TRBJ1-1, the V gene TRBV30; D gene unclear. The origin of this receptor is a person aged 18 to 59 who received the Ad26.COV2.S COVID-19 vaccine or a placebo. The CDR3 DNA follows: TGTGCCTGGAGTGTCTCCATGAACACTGAAGCTTTCTTT. Translated: CAWSVSMNTEAFF.